The 17 T cell receptor beta chains presented below share a single source sample, sequenced in a study of Ad26.COV2.S vaccination and SARS-CoV-2 variants. The treatment denotes: over 15 received Ad26.COV2.S at low or high dose, single or two shots; about 5 received placebo; per-sample allocation not given. Day 63 following the first vaccine or placebo injection was when the samples were taken. Method: immunoSEQ multiplex PCR; TCRdb's copy keeps in-frame clones and lacks some. The sample yields around 340,000 clones, roughly 90% seen once. This specimen consisted of peripheral blood, obtained in a trial of Ad26.COV2.S vaccine versus placebo. These receptors were collected from a person between 18 and 59 years old who received the Ad26.COV2.S COVID-19 vaccine or a placebo.

The V gene is TRBV4-1, the J gene TRBJ2-3; D not certain. Germline assignment: CDR1 MGHRA and CDR2 YSYEKL. Trimming pared 2 bases from V and 4 bases from J, leaving 4 bases between. The CDR3 extends over 12 amino acids. CDR3 protein: CASSQSADTQYF. The DNA for the CDR3 is TGCGCCAGCAGCCAAAGTGCAGATACGCAGTATTTT.

CDR3 DNA sequence: TGTGCCAGCAGCGTAGACAGGGGGCGAGACTACACCTTC. It yields the protein CASSVDRGRDYTF. J is TRBJ1-2 and V is TRBV9, with 9 positions matching TRBD1. CDR1 and CDR2 (germline): SGDLS, YYNGEE. The CDR3 loop spans 13 amino acids. Unmatched junction bases numbered 4, after V lost 0 bases and J lost 10 bases.

This rearrangement joins TRBV5-1 to TRBJ2-4; D unclear. This CDR3 region has 15 residues. CDR1 is SGHRS and CDR2 is YFSETQ in the germline V gene. Trimming left V 3 bases short and J 1 base short, with 11 bases between. The CDR3 loop is CASSSGFEAKNIQYF. The CDR3 DNA follows: TGCGCCAGCAGCTCAGGTTTCGAGGCCAAAAACATTCAGTACTTC.

The chain recombines TRBV5-4 with TRBJ1-5; D perhaps matches TRBD1 (6 bases). Germline V gives CDR1 SGHNT, CDR2 YYREEE (reference sequence). CDR3 size: 14 residues. Trimming removed 2 bases from V and 0 bases from J, with 6 bases in between. Here the CDR3 DNA reads TGTGCCAGCAGCTTACAGGGTAGCAATCAGCCCCAGCATTTT. Translating it yields CASSLQGSNQPQHF.

To note about this clone: At the DNA level, this CDR3 is encoded by other sequences in the same sample as well. The genes are TRBV29-1 and TRBJ2-7, with 10 bases aligning to TRBD1. The germline V gene has CDR1 SQVTM and CDR2 ANQGSEA. The CDR3 consists of 13 residues. J was trimmed by 2 bases and V by 6 bases; bases with no gene match: 4. CDR3 DNA: TGCAGCGTCCCCGGGACAGGGGCCTACGAGCAGTACTTC. Amino acids: CSVPGTGAYEQYF.

This clone was recorded many times. Different DNA sequences within this sample yield the same CDR3. This chain joins TRBV6-5 and TRBJ2-7; the match to TRBD2 covers 7 bases. Trimming cost V 2 bases and J 1 base; bases outside gene matches: 5. Germline-derived CDR1 and CDR2 are MNHEY and SVGAGI. CDR3 length equals 15 residues. The CDR3: CASSYGGEGSYEQYF. CDR3 sequence (DNA): TGTGCCAGCAGTTACGGGGGGGAAGGGTCCTACGAGCAGTACTTC.

J is TRBJ2-7 and V is TRBV28; D possibly corresponds to TRBD2 (6 bases). The V and J ends lost 3 bases and 10 bases respectively, with 13 bases between them. CDR1 and CDR2 from the germline V gene are MDHEN and SYDVKM. The CDR3 sequence is 12 residues long. The CDR3 region is CASSFRQGGQYF. Written as DNA, the CDR3 is TGTGCCAGCAGTTTTAGGCAGGGAGGACAGTACTTC. The full variable domain, its missing parts supplied by reference TRBV28 and TRBJ2-7, is DVKVTQSSRYLVKRTGEKVFLECVQDMDHENMFWYRQDPGLGLRLIYFSYDVKMKEKGDIPEGYSVSREKKERFSLILESASTNQTSMYLCASSFRQGGQYFGPGTRLTVT.

CDR3 loop: CASSEVRREETDTQYF. As DNA, the CDR3 is TGTGCCAGCAGTGAAGTTCGCAGGGAGGAGACAGATACGCAGTATTTT. The V gene is TRBV6-1, the J gene TRBJ2-3; D is perhaps TRBD2 (6 bases). Trimming stripped 1 base from V and 3 bases from J, with 14 bases between. CDR1 and CDR2 from the germline V gene are MNHNS and SASEGT. This CDR3 is built from 16 residues.

The chain couples TRBV28 to TRBJ2-7, with D perhaps TRBD2 (5 bases). CDR1 is MDHEN and CDR2 is SYDVKM in the germline V gene. The CDR3 is 15 residues long. V was pared by 4 bases and J by 2 bases, with 15 bases between. CDR3: CASSYRGINAYEQYF. The CDR3 DNA sequence: TGTGCCAGCAGTTATCGAGGGATAAACGCCTACGAGCAGTACTTC.

The chain carries TRBV10-3 and TRBJ2-3; D may match TRBD1 or TRBD2 (7 bases each). Between the trimmed V and J ends, which lost 6 bases and 6 bases, there was a span of 13 bases. The CDR3 totals 13 residues. Germline lookup yields CDR1 ENHRY and CDR2 SYGVKD. The CDR3 reads CAIRTGEGDTQYF. The DNA of the CDR3 is TGTGCCATCAGAACAGGGGAGGGGGATACGCAGTATTTT.

This clone was detected only a few times. The chain carries TRBV29-1 and TRBJ2-5; the D gene could be TRBD1 or TRBD2 (6 bases each). V was cut by 3 bases and J by 5 bases, with 10 bases left in between. The CDR3 extends over 12 amino acids. Germline V gene data show CDR1 as SQVTM and CDR2 as ANQGSEA. CDR3 nucleotide sequence: TGCAGCGTTGATACGGGGGCCGAGACCCAGTACTTC. Translating it yields CSVDTGAETQYF.

The chain has TRBV12-3 or TRBV12-4 and TRBJ2-7; 11 bases line up with TRBD2. With V trimmed by 9 bases and J by 4 bases, 5 bases remained unmatched. This CDR3 contains 13 residues. This CDR3 is CARVRLAGYEQYF. The CDR3 region has the DNA TGTGCCAGGGTCAGACTAGCGGGGTACGAGCAGTACTTC.

The V call is TRBV10-3, the J call TRBJ2-3; TRBD2 aligns across 7 bases. Germline assignment: CDR1 ENHRY and CDR2 SYGVKD. The CDR3 runs 11 residues. Germline trimming cut 10 bases from V and 5 bases from J; bases unmatched to any gene: 3. This CDR3 reads CATRGEDTQYF. DNA of the CDR3: TGTGCCACCCGGGGGGAAGATACGCAGTATTTT.

V is TRBV5-6 and J is TRBJ1-1; 8 bases are a match to TRBD1. Germline values: CDR1 SGHDT, CDR2 YYEEEE. J was trimmed by 1 base and V by 5 bases; bases with no gene match: 10. This CDR3 is built from 16 residues. The DNA of the CDR3 is TGTGCCAGCAGTTCCGGGACAGGTACCCAGAACACTGAAGCTTTCTTT. Translating gives CASSSGTGTQNTEAFF.

This chain uses TRBV6-1 with TRBJ2-7, with 8 bases matching TRBD1. V lost 2 bases and J lost 4; bases outside the gene matches: 13. This CDR3 contains 17 residues. From germline, CDR1 is MNHNS and CDR2 SASEGT. CDR3: CASSESSRTGPEYEQYF. The DNA for the CDR3 is TGTGCCAGCAGTGAAAGTTCTAGGACAGGGCCCGAATACGAGCAGTACTTC.

The J gene is TRBJ2-4, the V gene TRBV21-1; the table's D gene call, TRBD2, was not cross checked with the DNA. TRBV21-1 constitutes a pseudogene. The CDR3 contains 20 residues. The DNA for the CDR3 is TGTGCCAGCAGCACCCTAGGGACTAGCGGGGGGTCCCTAGCCAAAAACATTCAGTACTTC. It specifies CASSTLGTSGGSLAKNIQYF.

CDR3 in DNA: TGTGCCAGCAGCGACGGTTCGGGACACTACTCTGGAAACACCATATATTTT. Translation gives CASSDGSGHYSGNTIYF. The rearrangement joins TRBV7-3 to TRBJ1-3, with D possibly being TRBD1 (6 bases). The CDR3 has 17 amino acids. The germline CDR1 and CDR2 sequences are SGHTA and FQGTGA. The V end lost 5 bases, the J end lost 0 bases, and 17 bases lay between the germline ends.